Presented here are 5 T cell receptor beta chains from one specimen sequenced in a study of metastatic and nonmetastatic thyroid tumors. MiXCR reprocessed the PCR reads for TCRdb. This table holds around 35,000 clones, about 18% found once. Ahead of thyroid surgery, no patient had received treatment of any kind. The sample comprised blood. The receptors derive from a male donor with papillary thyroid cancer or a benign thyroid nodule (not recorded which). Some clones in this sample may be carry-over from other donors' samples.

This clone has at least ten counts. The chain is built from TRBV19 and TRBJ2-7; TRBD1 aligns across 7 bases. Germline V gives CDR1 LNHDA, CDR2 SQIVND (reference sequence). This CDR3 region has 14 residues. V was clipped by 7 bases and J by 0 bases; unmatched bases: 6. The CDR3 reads CASKDRSGSYEQYF. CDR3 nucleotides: TGTGCCAGTAAGGACAGGTCTGGCTCCTACGAGCAGTACTTC.

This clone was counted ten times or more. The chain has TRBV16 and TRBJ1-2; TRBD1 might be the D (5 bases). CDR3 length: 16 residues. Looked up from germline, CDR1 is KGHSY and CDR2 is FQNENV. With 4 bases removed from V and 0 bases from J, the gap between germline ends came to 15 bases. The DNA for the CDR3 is TGTGCCAGCAGCCGGAGGTTAGGGGAATCTAACTATGGCTACACCTTC. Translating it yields CASSRRLGESNYGYTF.

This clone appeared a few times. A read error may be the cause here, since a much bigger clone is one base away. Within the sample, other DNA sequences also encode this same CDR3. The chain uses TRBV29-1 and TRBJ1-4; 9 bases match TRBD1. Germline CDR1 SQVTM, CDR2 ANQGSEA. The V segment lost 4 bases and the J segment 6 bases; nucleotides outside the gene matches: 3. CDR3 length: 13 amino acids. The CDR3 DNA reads TGCAGCGTTGGTACAGGGGGCGATGAAAAACTGTTTTTT. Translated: CSVGTGGDEKLFF.

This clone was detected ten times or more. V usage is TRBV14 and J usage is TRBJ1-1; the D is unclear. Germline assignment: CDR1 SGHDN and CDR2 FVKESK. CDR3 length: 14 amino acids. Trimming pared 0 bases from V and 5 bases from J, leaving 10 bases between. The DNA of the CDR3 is TGTGCCAGCAGCCAAGATCGAGGAGGTACTGAAGCTTTCTTT. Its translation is CASSQDRGGTEAFF.

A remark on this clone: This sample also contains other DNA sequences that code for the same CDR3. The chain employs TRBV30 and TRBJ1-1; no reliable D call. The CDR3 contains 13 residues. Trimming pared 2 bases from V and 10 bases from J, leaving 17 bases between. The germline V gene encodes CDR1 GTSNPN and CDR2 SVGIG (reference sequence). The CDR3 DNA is TGTGCCTGGAGTTGGAAAGGAGGTCCTCGAGCTTTCTTT. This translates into CAWSWKGGPRAFF.